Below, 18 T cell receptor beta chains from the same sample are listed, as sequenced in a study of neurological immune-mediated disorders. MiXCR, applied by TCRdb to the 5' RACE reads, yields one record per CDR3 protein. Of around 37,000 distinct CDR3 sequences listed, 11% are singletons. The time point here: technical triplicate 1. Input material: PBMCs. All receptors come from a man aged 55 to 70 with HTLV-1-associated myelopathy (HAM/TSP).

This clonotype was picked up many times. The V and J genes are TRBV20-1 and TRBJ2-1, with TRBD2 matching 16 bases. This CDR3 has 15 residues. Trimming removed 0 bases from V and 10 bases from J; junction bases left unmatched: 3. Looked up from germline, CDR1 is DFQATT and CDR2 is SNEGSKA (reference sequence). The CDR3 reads CSARDPGLAGGEQFF. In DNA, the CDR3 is TGCAGTGCTAGAGATCCGGGACTAGCGGGAGGGGAGCAGTTCTTC.

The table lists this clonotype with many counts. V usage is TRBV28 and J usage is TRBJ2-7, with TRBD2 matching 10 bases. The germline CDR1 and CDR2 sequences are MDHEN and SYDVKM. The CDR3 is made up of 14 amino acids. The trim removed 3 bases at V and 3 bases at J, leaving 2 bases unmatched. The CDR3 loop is CASSFASGSYEQYF. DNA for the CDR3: TGTGCCAGCAGTTTCGCTAGCGGGAGCTACGAGCAGTACTTC.

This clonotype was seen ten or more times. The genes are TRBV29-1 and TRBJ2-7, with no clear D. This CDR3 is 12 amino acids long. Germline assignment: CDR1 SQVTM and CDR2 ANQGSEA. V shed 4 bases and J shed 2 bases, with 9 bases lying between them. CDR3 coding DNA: TGCAGCGTTGGCCACGGACCCTACGAGCAGTACTTC. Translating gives CSVGHGPYEQYF.

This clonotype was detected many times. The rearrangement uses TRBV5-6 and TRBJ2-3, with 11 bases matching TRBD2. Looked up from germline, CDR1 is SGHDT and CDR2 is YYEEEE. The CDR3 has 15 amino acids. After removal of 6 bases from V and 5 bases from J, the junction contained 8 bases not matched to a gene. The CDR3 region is CASTLPGLAGDTQYF. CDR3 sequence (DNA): TGTGCCAGCACGCTCCCTGGACTAGCGGGAGATACGCAGTATTTT.

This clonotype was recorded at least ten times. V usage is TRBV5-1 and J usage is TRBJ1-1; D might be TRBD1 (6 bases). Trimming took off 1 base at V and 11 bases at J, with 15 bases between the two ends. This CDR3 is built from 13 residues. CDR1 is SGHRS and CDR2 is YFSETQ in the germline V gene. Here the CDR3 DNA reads TGCGCCAGCAGCTTGACAGGGCCCGAGGAGGCTTTCTTT. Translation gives CASSLTGPEEAFF.

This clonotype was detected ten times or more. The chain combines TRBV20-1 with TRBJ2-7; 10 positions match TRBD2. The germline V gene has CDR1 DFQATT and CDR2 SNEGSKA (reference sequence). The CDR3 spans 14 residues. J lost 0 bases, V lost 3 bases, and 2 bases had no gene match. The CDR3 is CSARGTSASYEQYF. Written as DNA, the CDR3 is TGCAGTGCTAGGGGGACTAGCGCCTCCTACGAGCAGTACTTC.

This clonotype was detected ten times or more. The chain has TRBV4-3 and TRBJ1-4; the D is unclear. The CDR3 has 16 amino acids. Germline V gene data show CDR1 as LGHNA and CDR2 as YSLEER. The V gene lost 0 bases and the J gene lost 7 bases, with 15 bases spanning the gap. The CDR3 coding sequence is TGCGCCAGCAGCCAAGATGTAACAGCACGTACTGAAAAACTGTTTTTT. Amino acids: CASSQDVTARTEKLFF.

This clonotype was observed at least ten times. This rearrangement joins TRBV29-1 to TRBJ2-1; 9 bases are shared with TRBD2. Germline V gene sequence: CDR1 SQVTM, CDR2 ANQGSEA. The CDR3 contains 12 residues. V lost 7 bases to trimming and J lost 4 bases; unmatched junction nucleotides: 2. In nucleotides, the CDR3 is TGCAGCGCCGGACTAGCGTACAATGAGCAGTTCTTC. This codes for CSAGLAYNEQFF.

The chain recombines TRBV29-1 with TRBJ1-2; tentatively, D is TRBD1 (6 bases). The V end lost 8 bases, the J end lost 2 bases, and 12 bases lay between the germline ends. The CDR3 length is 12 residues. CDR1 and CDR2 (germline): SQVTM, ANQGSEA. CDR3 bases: TGCAGCCTCACAACAGGGAACTATGGCTACACCTTC. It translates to CSLTTGNYGYTF.

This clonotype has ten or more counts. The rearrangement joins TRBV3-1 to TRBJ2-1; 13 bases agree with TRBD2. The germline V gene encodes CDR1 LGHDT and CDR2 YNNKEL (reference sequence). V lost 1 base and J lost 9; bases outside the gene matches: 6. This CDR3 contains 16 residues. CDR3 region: CASSQAGTSGAIEQFF. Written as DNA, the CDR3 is TGTGCCAGCAGCCAAGCCGGGACTAGCGGGGCAATTGAGCAGTTCTTC.

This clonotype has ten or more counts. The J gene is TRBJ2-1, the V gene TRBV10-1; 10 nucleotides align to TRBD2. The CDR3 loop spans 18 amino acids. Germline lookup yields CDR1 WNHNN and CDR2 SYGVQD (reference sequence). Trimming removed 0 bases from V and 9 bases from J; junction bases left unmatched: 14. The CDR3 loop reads CASSESRVGSGRASEQFF. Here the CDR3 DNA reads TGCGCCAGCAGTGAGTCGAGAGTGGGGAGCGGGAGGGCCAGTGAGCAGTTCTTC.

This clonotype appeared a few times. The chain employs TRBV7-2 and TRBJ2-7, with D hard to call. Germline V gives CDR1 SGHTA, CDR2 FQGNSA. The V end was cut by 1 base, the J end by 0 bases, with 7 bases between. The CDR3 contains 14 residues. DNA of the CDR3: TGTGCCAGCAGCTTAGACGGATTCTCCTACGAGCAGTACTTC. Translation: CASSLDGFSYEQYF.

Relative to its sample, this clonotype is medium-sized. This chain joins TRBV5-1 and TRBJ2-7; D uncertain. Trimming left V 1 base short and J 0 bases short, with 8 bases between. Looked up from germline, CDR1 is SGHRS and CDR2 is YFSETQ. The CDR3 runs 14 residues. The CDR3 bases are TGCGCCAGCAGCTTGTGGCAGAGCTCCTACGAGCAGTACTTC. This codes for CASSLWQSSYEQYF.

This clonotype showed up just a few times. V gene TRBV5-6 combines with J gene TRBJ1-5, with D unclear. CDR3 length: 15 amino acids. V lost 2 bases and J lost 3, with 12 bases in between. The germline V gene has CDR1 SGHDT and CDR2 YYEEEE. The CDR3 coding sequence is TGTGCCAGCAGCTTAAACGGCCTATTCAATCAGCCCCAGCATTTT. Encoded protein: CASSLNGLFNQPQHF.

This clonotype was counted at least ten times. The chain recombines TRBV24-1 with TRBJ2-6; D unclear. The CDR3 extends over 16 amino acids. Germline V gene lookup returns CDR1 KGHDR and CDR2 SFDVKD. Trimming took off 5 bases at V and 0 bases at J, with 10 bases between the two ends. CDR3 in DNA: TGTGCCACCAGTGCGTCATCCTACTCTGGGGCCAACGTCCTGACTTTC. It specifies CATSASSYSGANVLTF.

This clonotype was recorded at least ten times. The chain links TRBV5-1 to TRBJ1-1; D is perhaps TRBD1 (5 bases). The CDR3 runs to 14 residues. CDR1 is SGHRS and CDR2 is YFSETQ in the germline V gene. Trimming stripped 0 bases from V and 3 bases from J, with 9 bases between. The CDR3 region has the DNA TGCGCCAGCAGCTTGGTTGGGGGGGACACTGAAGCTTTCTTT. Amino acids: CASSLVGGDTEAFF.

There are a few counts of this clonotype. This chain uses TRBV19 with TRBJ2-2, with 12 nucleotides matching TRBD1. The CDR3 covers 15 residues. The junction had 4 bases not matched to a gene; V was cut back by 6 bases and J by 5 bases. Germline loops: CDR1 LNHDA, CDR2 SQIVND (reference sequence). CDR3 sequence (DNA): TGTGCCAGTAGCCCGGGACAGGGGGCTACCGGGGAGCTGTTTTTT. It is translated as CASSPGQGATGELFF.

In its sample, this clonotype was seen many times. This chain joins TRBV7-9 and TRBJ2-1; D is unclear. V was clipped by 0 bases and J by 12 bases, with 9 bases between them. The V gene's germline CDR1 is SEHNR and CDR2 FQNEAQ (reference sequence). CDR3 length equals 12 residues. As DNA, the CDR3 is TGTGCCAGCAGCTTAGCAGGTTCTGTGCAGTTCTTC. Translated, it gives CASSLAGSVQFF. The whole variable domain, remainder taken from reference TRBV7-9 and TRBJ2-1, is DTGVSQNPRHKITKRGQNVTFRCDPISEHNRLYWYRQTLGQGPEFLTYFQNEAQLEKSRLLSDRFSAERPKGSFSTLEIQRTEQGDSAMYLCASSLAGSVQFFGPGTRLTVL.